This T cell receptor beta chain was recovered during a study of control samples from healthy donors and cancer patients (TCRdb year 2020). Points on this clone: This receptor's antigen is unknown. Per-nucleotide qualities are absent, and no much larger clonotype sits a single base away.

After removal of 5 bases from V and 2 bases from J, the junction retains 7 bases not matched to a gene. CDR1 and CDR2, per the germline V gene, are MDHEN and SYDVKM. Its CDR3 holds 16 amino acids, cysteine through phenylalanine. The retained sequence is limited to the CDR3, 48 bases, with the frame set at the first base. Libraries were prepared through the immunoSEQ multiplex PCR assay. Here the immuneACCESS table is served through TCRdb, limited to in-frame sequences with V and J called. Missing clones are a known gap in these copies; in checked studies unresolved V genes cover under half, and the rest lacks a known reason. The table for this sample lists 100,000 to 150,000 clones; about nine tenths of them were counted only once. The top ten clonotypes cover about 2.2% of the sample.

The sequence came from a woman aged 50 to 60 in good health. This chain is built from TRBV28 and TRBJ2-4; the central 9 bases match TRBD1. Sequencing input: blood. The CDR3 reads CASSPFGTGSKNIQYF. The sequence in DNA is TGTGCCAGCAGTCCCTTCGGGACAGGGTCCAAAAACATTCAGTACTTC.